The 10 T cell receptor beta chains in this list originate from one sample, sequenced in a study of blood T cell repertoires in COVID-19 (TCRdb year 2020). Library method: the immunoSEQ multiplex PCR assay. In its TCRdb copy, this immuneACCESS table keeps in-frame sequences only and misses some clones. Where compared with another copy, unresolved V genes explain less than half of these, and the others have no known cause. Within this sample are some 180,000 clones, with about 90% of them counted one time only. Around a fifth of the sample goes to the ten largest clones. The sample was peripheral blood. Source of these receptors: a man aged 55 to 69 with active or convalescent COVID-19.

The chain combines TRBV4-1 with TRBJ2-4; TRBD2 matches at 7 bases. CDR3 size: 17 residues. CDR1 is MGHRA, CDR2 YSYEKL, per germline. The trim removed 1 base at V and 3 bases at J, leaving 9 bases unmatched. DNA for the CDR3: TGCGCCAGCAGCCAAGGGCGCACGCGGGGGAGCAAAAACATTCAGTACTTC. Translated: CASSQGRTRGSKNIQYF.

The V and J genes are TRBV5-4 and TRBJ1-1; D is ambiguous. With 0 bases removed from V and 0 bases from J, the gap between germline ends came to 9 bases. CDR1 SGHNT and CDR2 YYREEE come from the germline V gene (reference sequence). The CDR3 runs to 15 residues. The CDR3 region is CASSLAPEMNTEAFF. The CDR3 region has the DNA TGTGCCAGCAGCTTGGCTCCGGAGATGAACACTGAAGCTTTCTTT.

The chain has TRBV6-5 and TRBJ2-7, with unresolved D. Trimming pared 0 bases from V and 5 bases from J, leaving 8 bases between. The CDR3 has 13 residues. Germline-derived CDR1 and CDR2 are MNHEY and SVGAGI. CDR3 sequence: CASSYSQDHEQYF. CDR3 DNA: TGTGCCAGCAGTTACTCCCAGGATCACGAGCAGTACTTC.

The chain has TRBV4-1 and TRBJ1-1; D is ambiguous. Looked up from germline, CDR1 is MGHRA and CDR2 is YSYEKL. The CDR3 contains 14 residues. V lost 8 bases and J 0 bases, leaving 13 bases between the germline ends. Written as DNA, the CDR3 is TGCGCCAGCCGGGGAATGAGCATGAACACTGAAGCTTTCTTT. Amino acids: CASRGMSMNTEAFF.

The V gene is TRBV5-6, the J gene TRBJ1-2, with 11 bases matching TRBD1. The V gene's germline CDR1 is SGHDT and CDR2 YYEEEE. CDR3 size: 17 residues. After removal of 3 bases from V and 1 base from J, the junction contained 8 bases not matched to a gene. CDR3 DNA: TGTGCCAGCAGCTCTATCGAGGGGACAGGGGGTAACTATGGCTACACCTTC. Protein product: CASSSIEGTGGNYGYTF. Based on the CDR3 plus reference TRBV5-6 and TRBJ1-2, the full variable domain is DAGVTQSPTHLIKTRGQQVTLRCSPKSGHDTVSWYQQALGQGPQFIFQYYEEEERQRGNFPDRFSGHQFPNYSSELNVNALLLGDSALYLCASSSIEGTGGNYGYTFGSGTRLTVV.

CDR3 residues: CASSIFEQGAGQPQHF. The CDR3 nucleotides are TGTGCCAGTAGTATTTTCGAACAGGGGGCTGGTCAGCCCCAGCATTTT. The chain employs TRBV19 and TRBJ1-5, with 9 bases fitting TRBD1. V trimming: 3 bases; J trimming: 6 bases; junction bases outside the gene matches: 9. This CDR3 is built from 16 residues. Germline V gives CDR1 LNHDA, CDR2 SQIVND (reference sequence).

This clone was seen only a few times. This sequence joins TRBV24-1 and TRBJ1-5, with 7 bases matching TRBD1. Germline CDR1 reads KGHDR; CDR2 reads SFDVKD. The CDR3 contains 14 residues. Trimming at V came to 7 bases and at J to 2 bases, leaving 4 bases not matched to a gene. The CDR3 region has the DNA TGTGCCACCAGGGCCGGGACAGGCAATCAGCCCCAGCATTTT. As protein: CATRAGTGNQPQHF.

V and J are TRBV7-6 and TRBJ2-7; TRBD1 is a possible D gene (6 bases). The CDR3 runs 15 residues. Trimming stripped 2 bases from V and 7 bases from J, with 18 bases between. CDR1 SGHVS and CDR2 FNYEAQ come from the germline V gene. The CDR3 DNA reads TGTGCCAGCAGCTTAAGAGGGACAAGCCTAAGGGAGCAGTACTTC. It is translated as CASSLRGTSLREQYF. Variable domain in full (rest from reference TRBV7-6 and TRBJ2-7): GAGVSQSPRYKVTKRGQDVALRCDPISGHVSLYWYRQALGQGPEFLTYFNYEAQQDKSGLPNDRFSAERPEGSISTLTIQRTEQRDSAMYRCASSLRGTSLREQYFGPGTRLTVT.

This clone has a handful of counts. This chain links TRBV11-2 with TRBJ1-3, with D possibly matching TRBD1 (6 bases). The germline V gene has CDR1 SGHAT and CDR2 FQNNGV. CDR3 length: 13 residues. V was trimmed by 5 bases and J by 8 bases, leaving 13 bases between them. CDR3 bases: TGTGCCAGCAGCCAAAGACAGGCGGACACCATATATTTT. It translates to CASSQRQADTIYF.

This clone was counted a few times. The V and J genes are TRBV6-6 and TRBJ1-6, with 9 bases matching TRBD1. CDR1 and CDR2 (germline): MNHNY, SVGAGI (reference sequence). This CDR3 region has 16 residues. The V and J ends lost 5 bases and 6 bases, in that order; junction bases with no gene match: 8. The CDR3 DNA reads TGTGCCAGCAGTCTCGACAGGGGGGCAGGTAATTCACCCCTCCACTTT. It is translated as CASSLDRGAGNSPLHF.